These T cell receptor beta chains were read from a single sample in a study of cytomegalovirus exposure and HLA in healthy donors. Generated by immunoSEQ multiplex PCR, the TCRdb table keeps only in-frame clones and is missing some. The table has about 200,000 clones, roughly 77% seen once; the top ten hold 0.35% to 0.5%. Sample: PBMCs. Receptors were obtained from a male donor in good health and CMV-seropositive. Both conserved end residues are part of each CDR3. D genes are given only for firm matches. Not all rows give a size; the values are once, few, many and, for expanded clones, a class.

TRBJ2-5 TRBD1 TRBV9 once TGTGCCAGCAGTCCAGGGGACAGGGGGCGGTGGGAGACCCAGTACTTC CASSPGDRGRWETQYF
TRBJ2-1 TRBD1 TRBV5-1 NA TGCGCCAGCAGCCAGGGACAGGTTTACAATGAGCAGTTCTTC CASSQGQVYNEQFF
TRBJ1-1 TRBD1 TRBV9 few TGTGCCAGCAGCGCCAGGGGGCGGGACACTGAAGCTTTCTTT CASSARGRDTEAFF
TRBJ1-5 NA TRBV5-1 NA TGCGCCAGCAGCTTGGTTGGCGGTGATAGCAATCAGCCCCAGCATTTT CASSLVGGDSNQPQHF
TRBJ2-2 TRBD2 TRBV10-3 few TGTGCCATCAGCAGACTAGCGGGGGACACCGGGGAGCTGTTTTTT CAISRLAGDTGELFF
TRBJ2-7 NA TRBV28 NA TGTGCCAGCAGTCGTTACCTAGGTGTCGCCTACGAGCAGTACTTC CASSRYLGVAYEQYF
TRBJ1-4 NA TRBV6-5 NA TGTGCCAGCAGTGAAAGCAGGCTTAATGAAAAACTGTTTTTT CASSESRLNEKLFF
TRBJ1-3 TRBD1 TRBV7-3 NA TGTGCCAGCAGCTTCGGACAGGCCGGAAACACCATATATTTT CASSFGQAGNTIYF
TRBJ2-7 TRBD2 TRBV5-1 few TGCGCCAGCAGCTTAGCGGGAGGGCCTCGCTACGAGCAGTACTTC CASSLAGGPRYEQYF
TRBJ2-7 NA TRBV6-4 NA TGTGCCAGCAGTTGGAGGACCGGGTTTAACTACGAGCAGTACTTC CASSWRTGFNYEQYF
TRBJ2-5 TRBD1 TRBV10-3 NA TGTGCCATCGGTCCGGGACAGGGCAACAAAATGGGAGAGACCCAGTACTTC CAIGPGQGNKMGETQYF
TRBJ1-5 NA TRBV5-6 once TGTGCCAGCAGCTTGGGGGGCCTTAGCAATCAGCCCCAGCATTTT CASSLGGLSNQPQHF
TRBJ1-2 TRBD1 TRBV11-3 NA TGTGCCAGCAGCTTGGACAGGGGCTATGGCTACACCTTC CASSLDRGYGYTF
TRBJ2-7 NA TRBV7-9 NA TGTGCCAGCAGCTTGGGGGCGGGAGCCTACGAGCAGTACTTC CASSLGAGAYEQYF
TRBJ2-2 TRBD1 TRBV6-5 NA TGTGCCAGCAGGACAGGGTCGAACGGGGAGCTGTTTTTT CASRTGSNGELFF
TRBJ1-5 NA TRBV7-9 NA TGTGCCAGCAGCTTGTCCGCAGGGTGGGGGCCCCAGCATTTT CASSLSAGWGPQHF
TRBJ1-2 NA TRBV6-5 few TGTGCCAGCAGGATAGCTCCTAACTATGGCTACACCTTC CASRIAPNYGYTF
TRBJ2-7 NA TRBV7-9 NA TGTTCCAGCAGCCCGCTGGACTTGACGAGCTCCTACGAGCAGTACTTC CSSSPLDLTSSYEQYF
TRBJ1-2 NA TRBV5-1 NA TGCGCCAGCAGCTTGGGGGAGCCGCAGTTCTATGGCTACACCTTC CASSLGEPQFYGYTF
TRBJ1-4 TRBD1 TRBV5-1 NA TGCGCCAGCAGCCTCTTAGGGACAGGGGGCAATGAAAAACTGTTTTTT CASSLLGTGGNEKLFF
TRBJ2-5 TRBD1 TRBV7-7 NA TGTGCTAGCAGCTCAGGGACAGCACAAGAGACCCAGTACTTC CASSSGTAQETQYF
TRBJ2-3 NA TRBV7-2 NA TGTGCCAGCAGCTCAGATGGGACTTCCACAGATACGCAGTATTTT CASSSDGTSTDTQYF
TRBJ2-1 TRBD2 TRBV28 NA TGTGCCAGCAGCGAAGGGGGGACTAGCGGGAGGAATGAGCAGTTCTTC CASSEGGTSGRNEQFF
TRBJ2-5 TRBD1 TRBV7-3 NA TGTGCCAGCAGCCCGGGACAGGGCCACCAAGAGACCCAGTACTTC CASSPGQGHQETQYF
TRBJ2-3 TRBD2 TRBV9 few TGTGCCAGCAGCGTAGGAGACTATGGCGGGAGGTCCACAGATACGCAGTATTTT CASSVGDYGGRSTDTQYF
TRBJ2-5 NA TRBV7-2 once TGTGCCAGCAGCTTTCCCTACAGGGAGGAGACCCAGTACTTC CASSFPYREETQYF
TRBJ2-1 TRBD2 TRBV7-3 NA TGTGCCAGCTCAGCGGGGGGCTACAATGAGCAGTTCTTC CASSAGGYNEQFF
TRBJ2-3 TRBD2 TRBV10-3 NA TGTGCCATCAGAAGGACTAGCGGGGGCGGCACAGATACGCAGTATTTT CAIRRTSGGGTDTQYF
TRBJ1-6 NA TRBV19 NA TGTGCCAGTATTACCGGGACTGCCACCCAGGGCCTCCACTTT CASITGTATQGLHF
TRBJ2-1 TRBD2 TRBV10-3 NA TGTGCCATCAGTGGGACTCCGGGCGGGGGTTCCTACAATGAGCAGTTCTTC CAISGTPGGGSYNEQFF
TRBJ1-2 NA TRBV6-1 few TGTGCTTCCGACAGGCCATATGGCTACACCTTC CASDRPYGYTF
TRBJ2-7 NA TRBV6-5 NA TGTGCCAGCAGGGTTCCTAGCGTCCCCTACGAGCAGTACTTC CASRVPSVPYEQYF
TRBJ2-1 NA TRBV6-5 few TGTGCCAGCACCTCGGGGAGGTCCTACAATGAGCAGTTCTTC CASTSGRSYNEQFF
TRBJ2-5 NA TRBV6-1 NA TGTGCCAGCAGTGTGGAGGGGGCGGGTGGGGAGACCCAGTACTTC CASSVEGAGGETQYF
TRBJ2-5 TRBD2 TRBV2 NA TGTGCCAGCAGTCAGGGACTAGCAGAGACCCAGTACTTC CASSQGLAETQYF
TRBJ2-3 TRBD2 TRBV7-2 NA TGTGCCAGCAGCTTTCGCACGGGAGGCGAGGGGGATACGCAGTATTTT CASSFRTGGEGDTQYF
TRBJ2-7 NA TRBV9 NA TGTGCCAGCAGCGCCGGGACAACCTCCTACGAGCAGTACTTC CASSAGTTSYEQYF
TRBJ1-1 NA TRBV7-2 NA TGTGCCAGCAGCCTCCCATGGGGCAGCATGAACACTGAAGCTTTCTTT CASSLPWGSMNTEAFF
TRBJ2-7 TRBD1 TRBV19 NA TGTGCCAGCACCAGCCGGGACAGCTCCTACGAGCAGTACTTC CASTSRDSSYEQYF
TRBJ1-5 NA TRBV19 NA TGTGCCAGTAGTATACCAGGATCGAAACAGCCCCAGCATTTT CASSIPGSKQPQHF
TRBJ1-5 NA TRBV2 NA TGTGCCAGCAGTGAAGGGCCTCAGCCCCAGCATTTT CASSEGPQPQHF
TRBJ1-6 NA TRBV30 few TGTGCCTGGAGTGTAAAGGGGCAGGGAAATTCACCCCTCCACTTT CAWSVKGQGNSPLHF
TRBJ2-3 TRBD2 TRBV6-4 NA TGTGCCAGCAGGGGTTTAAACGGACTAGCGGGAGCAGATACGCAGTATTTT CASRGLNGLAGADTQYF
TRBJ1-4 NA TRBV9 NA TGTGCCAGCAGCGCACAGGGTGCGTATAATGAAAAACTGTTTTTT CASSAQGAYNEKLFF